This T cell receptor (beta chain) was profiled in a study of OX40 agonist ivuxolimab in advanced cancers. The overall study: Subjects had a mean age of roughly 57 years, with a range of about 20 to 85; less than 90% were male. Findings and caveats of the study: The expanded peripheral T cells' antigen specificity was not determined. Clonal expansion by week 6 occurred in CD4+ and CD8+ blood T cells (at 0.1 to 3.0 mg/kg). Expansion of clones was among the lowest in partial responders at 0.1-3.0 mg/kg.

About this clone: The target antigen is unknown.

Assay used: immunoSEQ multiplex PCR; TCRdb lists only in-frame clones, some missing. The table includes around 70,000 clones, 92% detected once. Trimming cost V 3 bases and J 7 bases, with 18 bases left between them. Germline lookup yields CDR1 LNHDA and CDR2 SQIVND (reference sequence). CDR3 length: 15 residues. This sequence was found in an adult with an advanced solid tumor such as melanoma, head and neck, liver or kidney cancer. Sequenced material: CD4+ or CD8+ T cells sorted from blood, taken in a trial of the OX40 agonist ivuxolimab. The chain combines TRBV19 with TRBJ1-1; D gene ambiguous. CDR3 coding DNA: TGTGCCAGTAGTATTCGCGGGGAAGGTTTTCATGAAGCTTTCTTT. The encoded protein is CASSIRGEGFHEAFF.